This TCR beta chain was identified in a study of blood T cell repertoires in COVID-19. In the original workflow: How many nucleated cells were present was estimated from reference gene primer amplification. The repertoire was sequenced with immunoSEQ multiplex PCR; TCRdb's copy has only in-frame clones and lacks some. V, J and clone size derive from that table, while D and trimming were established from the DNA sequence. The profile shows hundreds of thousands of clones, approximately 87% of them singletons. CDR1 and CDR2 from the germline V gene are MNHGY and SAAAGT. The CDR3 length is 12 residues. After removal of 6 bases from V and 12 bases from J, the junction contained 8 bases not matched to a gene.

This TCR came from a woman aged 60-75 years with COVID-19, enrolled during active disease. Sequenced: peripheral blood. J is TRBJ2-1 and V is TRBV6-8; 7 nucleotides match TRBD2. The DNA for the CDR3 is TGTGCCAGCAGCCCAAAGCGGGGCCGGCAGTTCTTC. Encoded protein: CASSPKRGRQFF.